The 23 T cell receptor beta chains reported below all come from one sample, sequenced in a study of T-cell reconstitution after alpha-beta-depleted transplantation in children. It was with unique molecular identifiers that the TCRbeta library was prepared. One entry per CDR3 protein, called by TCRdb with MiXCR from the PCR reads. The sample carries just under 350,000 distinct CDR3 sequences, roughly 17% recorded once. Sample: PBMCs, mostly from graft donor cells, taken 360 days after TCRalphabeta/CD19-depleted stem cell transplant. Receptor source: a male patient under 10 years old who had a stem cell transplant for acute lymphoblastic leukemia, so the T cells may come from the graft donor.

This clonotype turned up a few times. V and J are TRBV15 and TRBJ2-1; maybe TRBD2 (6 bases). This CDR3 comprises 14 residues. Germline CDR1 is LNHNV and CDR2 is YYDKDF (reference sequence). The V and J ends lost 3 bases and 7 bases respectively, with 13 bases between them. CDR3 DNA sequence: TGTGCCACCAGCAGGCGGGACTCAAAAAATGAGCAGTTCTTC. The encoded protein is CATSRRDSKNEQFF.

This clonotype occurred a few times. The V call is TRBV28, the J call TRBJ2-3; D might be TRBD2 (5 bases). CDR1 is MDHEN, CDR2 SYDVKM, per germline. The CDR3 spans 16 residues. The ends were cut back, 5 bases at V and 3 bases at J, with 18 bases in the middle. Here the CDR3 reads CASSSGPPTRTDTQYF. CDR3 in DNA: TGTGCCAGCAGTAGCGGACCCCCTACAAGGACAGATACGCAGTATTTT.

The CDR3 sequence is CASSFAGAEALGYWNTEAFF. The DNA of the CDR3 is TGCGCCAGCAGCTTCGCCGGGGCAGAAGCCCTTGGATATTGGAACACTGAAGCTTTCTTT. The chain joins TRBV5-1 to TRBJ1-1; perhaps TRBD1 as D (5 bases). The CDR3 runs 20 residues. V was pared by 2 bases and J by 1 base, with 27 bases between. Germline V gene sequence: CDR1 SGHRS, CDR2 YFSETQ.

This sequence joins TRBV20-1 and TRBJ2-4, with 7 bases aligning to TRBD1. V was clipped by 6 bases and J by 0 bases; unmatched bases: 20. Germline CDR1 DFQATT, CDR2 SNEGSKA (reference sequence). This CDR3 is 19 amino acids long. The CDR3 region is CSAEDSGTVSILAKNIQYF. The CDR3 DNA reads as TGCAGTGCCGAAGATTCCGGGACAGTTTCTATTCTAGCCAAAAACATTCAGTACTTC.

The gene calls are TRBV5-4 and TRBJ2-3; TRBD2 matches at 11 bases. J was trimmed by 4 bases and V by 4 bases; bases with no gene match: 8. The germline CDR1 and CDR2 sequences are SGHNT and YYREEE (reference sequence). The CDR3 is 16 residues long. The CDR3 spells CASSGPGTSGSDTQYF. CDR3 DNA sequence: TGTGCCAGCAGCGGCCCCGGGACTAGCGGCTCAGATACGCAGTATTTT.

This clonotype has more than one count but fewer than ten. The V and J genes are TRBV5-1 and TRBJ2-7; D perhaps matches TRBD2 (7 bases). Trimming stripped 5 bases from V and 0 bases from J, with 9 bases between. The CDR3 has 13 amino acids. Germline V CDR1 and CDR2: SGHRS, YFSETQ. The CDR3 here is CASRGGASYEQYF. Here the CDR3 DNA reads TGCGCCAGCAGGGGGGGGGCCTCCTACGAGCAGTACTTC.

In its sample, this clonotype was seen a few times. The DNA of the CDR3 is TGTGCCAGCAGTTACCGGGACATCCGAATCTCCTACGAGCAGTACTTC. As protein: CASSYRDIRISYEQYF. The chain combines TRBV6-5 with TRBJ2-7; D is perhaps TRBD1 (6 bases). CDR3 length: 16 amino acids. Deletions cut 2 bases from V and 0 bases from J, with 14 bases between. Germline loops: CDR1 MNHEY, CDR2 SVGAGI.

In its sample, this clonotype was seen a few times. One end of the junction does not line up with germline, which may come from a read error. This chain joins TRBV7-7 and TRBJ2-1; 8 nucleotides agree with TRBD2. The CDR3 is made up of 16 amino acids. Germline V gene sequence: CDR1 SSHAT, CDR2 FNYEAQ (reference sequence). The CDR3 DNA is TGTGCTAGCAGCTTGGGGGCGGGAGGCACCTACAATGAGCAGTTCTTC. Translation: CASSLGAGGTYNEQFF. Full variable domain (remainder filled in from reference TRBV7-7 and TRBJ2-1): GAGVSQSPRYKVTKRGQDVTLRCDPISSHATLYWYQQALGQGPEFLTYFNYEAQPDKSGLPSDRFSAERPEGSISTLTIQRTEQRDSAMYRCASSLGAGGTYNEQFFGPGTRLTVL.

This clonotype showed up just a few times. The CDR3 DNA follows: TGTGCCAGCAGCTTACTAGGAATAGGGCCGTTCTTC. It translates to CASSLLGIGPFF. The V and J genes are TRBV7-2 and TRBJ2-1; D gene ambiguous. Between the trimmed V and J ends, which lost 2 bases and 15 bases, there was a span of 14 bases. Germline V gene lookup returns CDR1 SGHTA and CDR2 FQGNSA. This CDR3 has 12 residues.

The chain is built from TRBV27 and TRBJ2-3, with 7 bases lining up with TRBD2. The CDR3 contains 18 residues. V lost 3 bases to trimming and J lost 3 bases; unmatched junction nucleotides: 15. Germline V CDR1 and CDR2: MNHEY, SMNVEV (reference sequence). The DNA for the CDR3 is TGTGCCAGCAGTTTGGGAGGGCCTCGCCTTAGTTTGACAGATACGCAGTATTTT. This sequence encodes CASSLGGPRLSLTDTQYF.

The table lists this clonotype with a few counts. The chain has TRBV12-3 or TRBV12-4 and TRBJ2-1, with 7 nucleotides matching TRBD2. Trimming cost V 7 bases and J 8 bases; bases outside gene matches: 5. This CDR3 spans 12 amino acids. The CDR3: CASTGGGYEQFF. The CDR3 coding sequence is TGTGCCAGCACGGGCGGGGGTTATGAGCAGTTCTTC.

In this sample, this clonotype turned up a few times. DNA of the CDR3: TGTGCCAGCAGCCCCGTGCGGGCGAACACCGGGGAGCTGTTTTTT. Translation gives CASSPVRANTGELFF. This rearrangement joins TRBV7-3 to TRBJ2-2; a possible D gene is TRBD2 (5 bases). Per germline, CDR1 SGHTA and CDR2 FQGTGA. This CDR3 region has 15 residues. V lost 5 bases and J lost 0, with 10 bases in between.

Only one count was recorded for this clonotype. The chain combines TRBV27 with TRBJ2-2; TRBD1 agrees at 8 bases. The CDR3 is 16 amino acids. Trimming at V came to 3 bases and at J to 2 bases, leaving 5 bases not matched to a gene. CDR1 is MNHEY, CDR2 SMNVEV, per germline (reference sequence). The CDR3 nucleotides are TGTGCCAGCAGTTTCTACGGACAGGGAAACACCGGGGAGCTGTTTTTT. Translated, it gives CASSFYGQGNTGELFF.

This chain links TRBV7-2 with TRBJ2-7; D is unclear. Germline V gene sequence: CDR1 SGHTA, CDR2 FQGNSA. The CDR3 covers 15 residues. The V gene lost 0 bases and the J gene lost 0 bases, with 9 bases spanning the gap. The CDR3 here is CASSLAKWSSYEQYF. In nucleotides, the CDR3 is TGTGCCAGCAGCTTAGCGAAATGGAGCTCCTACGAGCAGTACTTC.

The chain employs TRBV7-2 and TRBJ2-1; D gene unclear. This CDR3 comprises 12 residues. Between the trimmed V and J ends, which lost 6 bases and 6 bases, there was a span of 9 bases. Per germline, CDR1 SGHTA and CDR2 FQGNSA. The CDR3 DNA reads TGTGCCAGCAGGCTAGTAACCAATGAGCAGTTCTTC. This codes for CASRLVTNEQFF.

This clonotype was recorded a few times. The rearrangement uses TRBV7-9 and TRBJ2-2; D ambiguous. Germline-derived CDR1 and CDR2 are SEHNR and FQNEAQ (reference sequence). The CDR3 consists of 16 residues. V lost 5 bases to trimming and J lost 4 bases, with 17 bases between them. The CDR3 DNA sequence: TGTGCCAGCAGCCCCTCTTTCGGGCTAACCACCGGGGAGCTGTTTTTT. Amino acid sequence: CASSPSFGLTTGELFF.

This clonotype appeared a few times. This chain uses TRBV10-3 with TRBJ2-7; the match to TRBD1 covers 7 bases. The CDR3 has 16 amino acids. Germline V gene data show CDR1 as ENHRY and CDR2 as SYGVKD. J gave up 3 bases and V 10 bases, and 18 bases lay outside the gene matches. CDR3 protein: CATFGQDLNYIYEQYF. The CDR3 DNA sequence: TGTGCCACCTTCGGACAGGACCTCAACTACATCTACGAGCAGTACTTC.

The V and J genes are TRBV28 and TRBJ2-3; 9 bases are a match to TRBD1. V lost 5 bases, J lost 2 bases, and 11 bases stayed unmatched. Germline values: CDR1 MDHEN, CDR2 SYDVKM. CDR3 size: 17 residues. This CDR3 reads CASSHLSGTGYTDTQYF. The CDR3 DNA reads as TGTGCCAGCAGTCACTTATCCGGGACAGGGTACACAGATACGCAGTATTTT.

The V call is TRBV5-1, the J call TRBJ2-1; 8 bases match TRBD2. The ends lost 0 bases at V and 6 bases at J; junction bases unmatched: 2. The CDR3 sequence is 14 residues long. Germline loops: CDR1 SGHRS, CDR2 YFSETQ. CDR3 region: CASSLVGLVNEQFF. The CDR3 nucleotides read TGCGCCAGCAGCTTGGTGGGACTAGTCAATGAGCAGTTCTTC.

This clonotype was observed a handful of times. This sequence joins TRBV6-2 or TRBV6-3 and TRBJ2-1; D not resolved. Trimming took off 7 bases at V and 0 bases at J, with 13 bases between the two ends. The germline gives CDR1 MNHEY, CDR2 SVGEGT. The CDR3 loop spans 15 amino acids. The CDR3 region is CASTGLRSSYNEQFF. The CDR3 coding sequence is TGTGCCAGCACCGGCCTGCGGAGCTCCTACAATGAGCAGTTCTTC.

This clonotype was counted at least ten times. This chain joins TRBV9 and TRBJ2-3; TRBD2 matches 10 bases. The CDR3 is 16 residues long. Germline CDR1 is SGDLS and CDR2 is YYNGEE. The V segment lost 0 bases and the J segment 2 bases; nucleotides outside the gene matches: 3. Written as DNA, the CDR3 is TGTGCCAGCAGCGTAGGGACTAGCGGTACCACAGATACGCAGTATTTT. Its translation is CASSVGTSGTTDTQYF.

V is TRBV5-1 and J is TRBJ2-1; the match to TRBD1 covers 8 bases. The CDR3 has 15 residues. V gave up 2 bases and J gave up 5 bases; unmatched junction bases: 6. In germline, CDR1 is SGHRS, CDR2 YFSETQ. In DNA form, the CDR3 reads TGCGCCAGCAGCTTCGGGCAGGGGGCCAACAATGAGCAGTTCTTC. This encodes CASSFGQGANNEQFF.

This clonotype was seen many times. This sequence joins TRBV4-1 and TRBJ2-3; D gene ambiguous. The CDR3 is made up of 13 amino acids. Deletions cut 4 bases from V and 6 bases from J, with 11 bases between. Germline V gene lookup returns CDR1 MGHRA and CDR2 YSYEKL. The CDR3 nucleotides read TGCGCCAGCAGCCTCCTGATGAGGGATACGCAGTATTTT. It translates to CASSLLMRDTQYF.